This record covers a single TCR beta chain. What antigen it recognizes has not been identified. Qualities for individual bases were not recorded, and no much larger clone is one base off. The data were taken from a study of blood T cell repertoires in COVID-19 (dated by TCRdb to the early 2020s). With respect to the entire study: Collaborator samples came from the United States, Italy and Spain and covered acute and convalescent phases of COVID-19. The samples were drawn from the first 160 participants of the ongoing ImmuneRACE study and from 1,254 subjects provided by 6 global collaborators. Where available, HLA class I and class II types were obtained from metadata supplied by the sample provider rather than from assay-based typing. The repertoires were released in a freely available public database meant as a resource for research on the immune response to SARS-CoV-2. Deeply sampled blood TCRbeta repertoires from subjects exposed to, actively infected with, or recovered from COVID-19 were included in the dataset. The sample metadata nearly always contained a de-identified subject ID, COVID-19 status, age in years and sex. The material from the prospective study consisted of cDNA or gDNA derived from T cells, B-cell-depleted T cells, or PBMCs. Paper-wide results and their limitations: The amount of clinical and demographic metadata varied by source and participant and was provided uncurated.

The germline V gene encodes CDR1 SGHDN and CDR2 FVKESK. V is trimmed back by 3 bases and J by 4 bases, and the junction contains 2 bases that no gene match accounts for. From cysteine to phenylalanine, the CDR3 is 16 amino acids long. Only the CDR3 part of the read is kept: 48 bases, read in frame from the first base. TCRbeta CDR3 regions were amplified from genomic DNA by means of the immunoSEQ Assay, a bias-controlled multiplex PCR. The authors' pipeline ran thus. Within the assay, amplification of reference gene primers was used to estimate how many nucleated cells each sample contained. To quantify the absolute abundance of each unique TCRbeta CDR3 rearrangement, sequence reads were collapsed and filtered. For each sample, productive Simpson clonality was calculated by taking the square root of Simpson's diversity index across productive rearrangements. As stored in TCRdb, this immuneACCESS dataset retains in-frame rearrangements with V and J assigned. A fraction of the clones does not appear; measured against another copy, unresolved V genes explain less than half of the discrepancy, and the remainder lacks a known reason. V and J calls plus clone size are reproduced from that table; the DNA served to infer D and trimming. In this sample the table shows 230,000 or so clones, roughly 84% of which occur a single time. The top ten clones comprise around 1.5% of the sample.

Samples from volunteer blood donors who had recovered from COVID-19 were contributed by a second Seattle source. The collaborating institutions used their own protocols to collect whole blood in K2EDTA tubes. For TCRbeta analysis, collaborator samples were shipped as frozen whole blood, as isolated PBMCs, or as DNA extracted from either sample type. The chain was built from TRBV14 and TRBJ2-2; 13 central bases correspond to TRBD2. Sequences were obtained from peripheral blood. This sequence was found in a woman aged 40 to 55 who had recovered from COVID-19. The nucleotide sequence is TGTGCCAGCAGCCAGAGACTAGCGGGGGGCACCGGGGAGCTGTTTTTT. Its product reads: CASSQRLAGGTGELFF.